This T cell receptor beta chain was documented in a study of identical twins. Healthy Caucasians were all of the donors. Points from the study as a whole: Out-of-frame alpha sequences shared by twins showed excess low generation probability.

Worth noting for this clonotype: Its antigen is not identified.

CDR1 is MGHRA, CDR2 YSYEKL, per germline. The CDR3 totals 14 residues. V lost 7 bases and J 1 base, leaving 14 bases between the germline ends. TCRdb independently ran MiXCR on the 5' RACE reads; one entry per CDR3 protein. Of roughly 490,000 distinct CDR3 sequences listed, 14% were seen once; the top ten hold about 0.94%. The sample was also linked to a second study, of yellow fever vaccine responses in identical twins.

This TCR was recovered from a woman aged 18-29 years in good health. Material: CD4+ T cells sorted from blood. The chain uses TRBV4-1 and TRBJ2-7; D is unresolved. The CDR3 DNA follows: TGCGCCAGCAAGTCATGGGATGGGTCCTACGAGCAGTACTTC. It yields the protein CASKSWDGSYEQYF.